Following are 30 T cell receptor beta chains from one sample sequenced in a study of OX40 agonist ivuxolimab in advanced cancers. Libraries were prepared by immunoSEQ multiplex PCR; TCRdb keeps only in-frame clonotypes and omits some of them. Of 60,000 to 90,000 clones in the sample, roughly 91% were seen once. The specimen was CD4+ or CD8+ T cells sorted from blood, collected in a trial of the OX40 agonist ivuxolimab. The receptor source for this set is an adult with an advanced solid tumor such as melanoma, head and neck, liver or kidney cancer.

This chain links TRBV5-6 with TRBJ2-5; D uncertain. In germline, CDR1 is SGHDT, CDR2 YYEEEE. V lost 4 bases to trimming and J lost 4 bases, with 5 bases between them. The CDR3 contains 11 residues. The CDR3 bases are TGTGCCAGCAGCGAAAGAGAGACCCAGTACTTC. Translating it yields CASSERETQYF.

The chain is built from TRBV6-5 and TRBJ1-5; D ambiguous. The CDR3 covers 13 residues. V lost 7 bases to trimming and J lost 6 bases, with 13 bases between them. Germline-derived CDR1 and CDR2 are MNHEY and SVGAGI. The CDR3 loop is CASTEGHSQPQHF. Written as DNA, the CDR3 is TGTGCCAGCACGGAGGGCCATAGTCAGCCCCAGCATTTT.

The chain combines TRBV6-5 with TRBJ2-7, with 8 bases identical to TRBD1. CDR1 and CDR2 (germline): MNHEY, SVGAGI. Trimming at V came to 2 bases and at J to 5 bases, leaving 2 bases not matched to a gene. This CDR3 is built from 13 residues. Written as DNA, the CDR3 is TGTGCCAGCAGTTACCAGACAGGGGACGAGCAGTACTTC. Translated: CASSYQTGDEQYF.

The V gene is TRBV5-4, the J gene TRBJ2-7, with 8 bases fitting TRBD2. Germline V gene sequence: CDR1 SGHNT, CDR2 YYREEE (reference sequence). The junction had 12 bases not matched to a gene; V was cut back by 3 bases and J by 1 base. The CDR3 runs 17 residues. The CDR3 is CASSSGLGAGESYEQYF. The CDR3 DNA reads as TGTGCCAGCAGCTCTGGCCTAGGAGCGGGAGAGTCCTACGAGCAGTACTTC.

This sequence joins TRBV19 and TRBJ2-5, with D possibly TRBD2 on 6 matching bases. Germline loops: CDR1 LNHDA, CDR2 SQIVND (reference sequence). The CDR3 covers 16 residues. Trimming left V 7 bases short and J 5 bases short, with 23 bases between. The CDR3 DNA is TGTGCCAGTACCCGGAGAACCGGGAGTAGTATGGAGACCCAGTACTTC. Translating it yields CASTRRTGSSMETQYF. The full variable domain, rest sourced from reference TRBV19 and TRBJ2-5, is DGGITQSPKYLFRKEGQNVTLSCEQNLNHDAMYWYRQDPGQGLRLIYYSQIVNDFQKGDIAEGYSVSREKKESFPLTVTSAQKNPTAFYLCASTRRTGSSMETQYFGPGTRLLVL.

This clone has more than one count but fewer than ten. This chain connects TRBV28 to TRBJ1-1; perhaps TRBD1 as D (6 bases). Germline V gives CDR1 MDHEN, CDR2 SYDVKM. The CDR3 has 13 amino acids. V was shortened by 3 bases and J by 4 bases, with 9 bases between the two germline ends. In nucleotides, the CDR3 is TGTGCCAGCAGTTTTCAGGGGCGCACTGAAGCTTTCTTT. Its translation is CASSFQGRTEAFF.

The V call is TRBV4-3, the J call TRBJ1-2; a weak D match, TRBD1 (6 bases). Between the trimmed V and J ends, which lost 2 bases and 6 bases, there was a span of 13 bases. The CDR3 covers 14 residues. The germline gives CDR1 LGHNA, CDR2 YSLEER. The CDR3 loop reads CASSQNDRDNGYTF. The CDR3 DNA is TGCGCCAGCAGCCAAAACGACCGGGACAATGGCTACACCTTC.

The chain has TRBV2 and TRBJ1-5; D unresolved. Trimming removed 2 bases from V and 2 bases from J, with 7 bases in between. The CDR3 contains 14 residues. Looked up from germline, CDR1 is SNHLY and CDR2 is FYNNEI. CDR3 region: CASSESGRNQPQHF. CDR3 sequence (DNA): TGTGCCAGCAGTGAATCTGGCCGCAATCAGCCCCAGCATTTT.

The gene calls are TRBV28 and TRBJ2-7; D is perhaps TRBD1 or TRBD2 (6 bases each). The germline V gene encodes CDR1 MDHEN and CDR2 SYDVKM. V was trimmed by 3 bases and J by 0 bases, leaving 12 bases between them. The CDR3 length is 15 residues. Written as DNA, the CDR3 is TGTGCCAGCAGTTTGGGGGGCGCCGGCTCCTACGAGCAGTACTTC. Protein sequence: CASSLGGAGSYEQYF.

A single count supports this clone. The gene calls are TRBV13 and TRBJ2-1, with TRBD1 matching over 11 bases. Germline CDR1 and CDR2: PRHDT and FYEKMQ (reference sequence). The CDR3 is 17 residues long. V lost 4 bases and J lost 0; bases outside the gene matches: 5. CDR3 region: CASSYGTGGSSYNEQFF. The DNA for the CDR3 is TGTGCCAGCAGCTACGGGACAGGGGGGAGCTCCTACAATGAGCAGTTCTTC.

The rearrangement uses TRBV7-2 and TRBJ1-6, with unresolved D. The V end lost 3 bases, the J end lost 0 bases, and 3 bases lay between the germline ends. From germline, CDR1 is SGHTA and CDR2 FQGNSA. This CDR3 comprises 14 residues. The CDR3 sequence is CASSLSSYNSPLHF. CDR3 bases: TGTGCCAGCAGCTTGAGCTCCTATAATTCACCCCTCCACTTT.

The V and J genes are TRBV19 and TRBJ2-2; D perhaps matches TRBD1 (6 bases). This CDR3 spans 14 amino acids. V lost 3 bases, J lost 4 bases, and 9 bases lay in between. The germline gives CDR1 LNHDA, CDR2 SQIVND (reference sequence). The CDR3 is CASSMRRGTGELFF. CDR3 nucleotide sequence: TGTGCCAGTAGTATGCGCAGGGGCACCGGGGAGCTGTTTTTT.

This clone was found a few times. V and J are TRBV5-6 and TRBJ2-7; 9 bases are a match to TRBD1. After removal of 4 bases from V and 0 bases from J, the junction contained 8 bases not matched to a gene. The CDR3 is made up of 16 amino acids. Germline values: CDR1 SGHDT, CDR2 YYEEEE. In DNA, the CDR3 is TGTGCCAGCAGCGAGCCGGGACAGGGTTCCTCCTACGAGCAGTACTTC. The encoded protein is CASSEPGQGSSYEQYF.

V is TRBV6-6 and J is TRBJ1-1, with TRBD1 identical over 7 bases. The CDR3 has 14 amino acids. The germline V gene has CDR1 MNHNY and CDR2 SVGAGI (reference sequence). Germline trimming cut 2 bases from V and 7 bases from J; bases unmatched to any gene: 7. The CDR3 DNA reads as TGTGCCAGCAGTTACAGGGGGCGCGGGGATGAAGCTTTCTTT. This translates into CASSYRGRGDEAFF.

This sequence joins TRBV9 and TRBJ2-7, with D possibly TRBD1 on 5 matching bases. Trimming pared 0 bases from V and 1 base from J, leaving 14 bases between. In germline, CDR1 is SGDLS, CDR2 YYNGEE. The CDR3 is 16 residues long. The CDR3: CASSVGSGWNSYEQYF. The CDR3 coding sequence is TGTGCCAGCAGCGTAGGATCAGGGTGGAATTCCTACGAGCAGTACTTC.

This clone was detected a few times. V is TRBV27 and J is TRBJ1-2, with no clear D. The CDR3 runs to 13 residues. In germline, CDR1 is MNHEY, CDR2 SMNVEV (reference sequence). V was clipped by 6 bases and J by 4 bases, with 12 bases between them. This chain's CDR3 is CASRTSAAYGYTF. The CDR3 DNA is TGTGCCAGCAGGACGTCCGCCGCCTATGGCTACACCTTC.

The chain couples TRBV11-2 to TRBJ2-7; 8 bases are shared with TRBD2. Per germline, CDR1 SGHAT and CDR2 FQNNGV. With 1 base clipped from V and 9 bases from J, the junction kept 20 bases outside the gene matches. This CDR3 is 18 amino acids long. The chain's CDR3 is CASSLGVGAGAHATGQYF. The CDR3 bases are TGTGCCAGCAGCTTAGGGGTCGGAGCGGGAGCACACGCCACTGGGCAGTACTTC. Together with reference TRBV11-2 and TRBJ2-7, the CDR3 gives the full variable domain: EAGVAQSPRYKIIEKRQSVAFWCNPISGHATLYWYQQILGQGPKLLIQFQNNGVVDDSQLPKDRFSAERLKGVDSTLKIQPAKLEDSAVYLCASSLGVGAGAHATGQYFGPGTRLTVT.

There are a few counts of this clone. Other DNA sequences of this sample code for an identical CDR3. The genes are TRBV18 and TRBJ1-2; the D is unclear. Germline assignment: CDR1 KGHSH and CDR2 LQKENI. Trimming pared 2 bases from V and 5 bases from J, leaving 6 bases between. CDR3 length equals 12 residues. The CDR3 coding sequence is TGTGCCAGCTCACCAAGATTGTATGGCTACACCTTC. Protein: CASSPRLYGYTF.

V usage is TRBV5-4 and J usage is TRBJ1-1; TRBD1 agrees at 8 bases. Germline-derived CDR1 and CDR2 are SGHNT and YYREEE (reference sequence). The CDR3 loop spans 13 amino acids. V was pared by 0 bases and J by 11 bases, with 6 bases of the junction left unmatched. CDR3 sequence: CASSLGPQGAAFF. Written as DNA, the CDR3 is TGTGCCAGCAGCTTGGGACCGCAGGGGGCGGCTTTCTTT.

This clone was found a few times. V and J are TRBV11-2 and TRBJ2-7, with 12 bases that match TRBD2. The CDR3 spans 19 residues. Germline V gene lookup returns CDR1 SGHAT and CDR2 FQNNGV. V gave up 2 bases and J gave up 0 bases; unmatched junction bases: 11. In DNA, the CDR3 is TGTGCCAGCAGCTTAAATTCCAAGGGACTAGCGGGCCCCTCCTACGAGCAGTACTTC. Its translation: CASSLNSKGLAGPSYEQYF.

The chain carries TRBV6-5 and TRBJ1-3; TRBD1 is a possible D gene (5 bases). CDR1 MNHEY and CDR2 SVGAGI come from the germline V gene. V was trimmed by 2 bases and J by 0 bases, leaving 5 bases between them. This CDR3 region has 14 residues. The CDR3 nucleotides are TGTGCCAGCAGTTACACAGGCTCTGGAAACACCATATATTTT. This sequence encodes CASSYTGSGNTIYF.

The chain has TRBV18 and TRBJ2-7, with D possibly TRBD2 on 6 matching bases. In germline, CDR1 is KGHSH, CDR2 LQKENI. The CDR3 has 14 residues. V dropped 5 bases and J dropped 0 bases, with 11 bases sitting between them. In DNA, the CDR3 is TGTGCCAGCTCATTTGGAGGGAGCTCCTACGAGCAGTACTTC. It encodes CASSFGGSSYEQYF.

The chain recombines TRBV7-2 with TRBJ1-1; a weak D match, TRBD1 (5 bases). Germline V gene data show CDR1 as SGHTA and CDR2 as FQGNSA. CDR3 length: 14 amino acids. The germline V and J ends were trimmed by 1 base and 0 bases, with 6 bases remaining between them. Written as DNA, the CDR3 is TGTGCCAGCAGCTTAGTGGGGGTGAACACTGAAGCTTTCTTT. Its protein product is CASSLVGVNTEAFF.

The chain uses TRBV29-1 and TRBJ2-7, with 7 bases identical to TRBD1. The trim removed 6 bases at V and 2 bases at J, leaving 10 bases unmatched. Germline V CDR1 and CDR2: SQVTM, ANQGSEA. There are 14 residues in the CDR3. The CDR3 bases are TGCAGCGTCGAGAACGACAGGGACCCCTACGAGCAGTACTTC. Translated: CSVENDRDPYEQYF.

This clone was picked up one time. The chain joins TRBV29-1 to TRBJ1-2; no firm D call. V was pared by 4 bases and J by 1 base, with 7 bases between. Germline V lookup: CDR1 SQVTM, CDR2 ANQGSEA. The CDR3 has 12 amino acids. The CDR3 DNA sequence: TGCAGCGTTGCGGGGAATAACTATGGCTACACCTTC. It specifies CSVAGNNYGYTF.

The chain recombines TRBV6-4 with TRBJ2-2; D remains ambiguous. There are 13 residues in the CDR3. Deletions cut 3 bases from V and 0 bases from J, with 2 bases between. Germline V gene data show CDR1 as MRHNA and CDR2 as SNTAGT. CDR3 residues: CASSESNTGELFF. CDR3 nucleotide sequence: TGTGCCAGCAGTGAATCGAACACCGGGGAGCTGTTTTTT.

V is TRBV7-2 and J is TRBJ2-5, with D possibly matching TRBD2 (5 bases). Trimming left V 5 bases short and J 11 bases short, with 18 bases between. Germline loops: CDR1 SGHTA, CDR2 FQGNSA. The CDR3 consists of 13 residues. The CDR3 reads CASSAGPGSEQYF. The CDR3 DNA follows: TGTGCCAGCAGCGCCGGGCCGGGATCGGAGCAGTACTTC. Variable domain in full (rest from reference TRBV7-2 and TRBJ2-5): GAGVSQSPSNKVTEKGKDVELRCDPISGHTALYWYRQSLGQGLEFLIYFQGNSAPDKSGLPSDRFSAERTGGSVSTLTIQRTQQEDSAVYLCASSAGPGSEQYFGPGTRLLVL.

The chain employs TRBV6-6 and TRBJ1-1; D is undetermined. Per the germline V gene, CDR1 is MNHNY and CDR2 is SVGAGI (reference sequence). Between the trimmed V and J ends, which lost 5 bases and 7 bases, there was a span of 11 bases. CDR3 length: 12 amino acids. The CDR3 is CASSGATVEAFF. The CDR3 nucleotides read TGTGCCAGCAGTGGAGCAACAGTTGAAGCTTTCTTT.

This clone occurred once. The J gene is TRBJ1-1, the V gene TRBV5-1, with D possibly matching TRBD1 (5 bases). This CDR3 comprises 14 residues. V lost 4 bases, J lost 2 bases, and 12 bases lay in between. CDR1 and CDR2 from the germline V gene are SGHRS and YFSETQ. Here the CDR3 reads CASSQAQGNTEAFF. The CDR3 DNA sequence: TGCGCCAGCAGCCAGGCCCAGGGAAACACTGAAGCTTTCTTT. Full variable domain (remainder filled in from reference TRBV5-1 and TRBJ1-1): KAGVTQTPRYLIKTRGQQVTLSCSPISGHRSVSWYQQTPGQGLQFLFEYFSETQRNKGNFPGRFSGRQFSNSRSEMNVSTLELGDSALYLCASSQAQGNTEAFFGQGTRLTVV.

For the CDR3, the DNA is TGTGCCAGCAGTCCGGGCAGGTCTGGAAACACCATATATTTT. This codes for CASSPGRSGNTIYF. The chain links TRBV2 to TRBJ1-3; D remains unclear. The V end was cut by 5 bases, the J end by 1 base, with 9 bases between. Germline loops: CDR1 SNHLY, CDR2 FYNNEI. The CDR3 totals 14 residues.